The following is a T cell receptor beta chain sequence with its context. What it recognizes is unknown. This entry is derived from a study of beta chain features in type 1 diabetes. Points from the study as a whole: All four CD4+ subsets from Type 1 diabetes patients carried moderately but significantly shorter TCRB CDR3s.

Germline V gene lookup returns CDR1 SGDLS and CDR2 YYNGEE. V trimming: 3 bases; J trimming: 5 bases; junction bases outside the gene matches: 5. The CDR3 has 14 amino acids. Every isolated RNA sample was fully reverse transcribed, so sequencing captured expressed TCRB transcripts. Repertoires were generated with immunoSEQ multiplex PCR, while TCRdb's copy carries only in-frame clones and drops some. The data contain under 500,000 clones, approximately 30% of them singletons. The authors sorted CD4+ naive, central memory, regulatory and stem cell-like memory cells via CD45RO/CCR7/CD25/CD127/CD95/CD27.

The sample taken for sequencing was naive CD4+ T cells from blood. The sequence was collected from a young man in good health. This chain connects TRBV9 to TRBJ2-7; TRBD2 agrees at 10 bases. In DNA form, the CDR3 reads TGTGCCAGCAGCGCTGGACTAGCGGTCGACGAGCAGTACTTC. It specifies CASSAGLAVDEQYF.